A single sample is the source of the 17 T cell receptor beta chains below, sequenced in a study of T cells in Graves' hyperthyroidism and ophthalmopathy. TCR beta CDR3 region amplification was performed from RNA transcripts. The TCR CDR3 first-round RT-PCR relied on the HTBI primer set. TCRdb fed the multiplex PCR reads into MiXCR, producing one record per CDR3 protein. The sample lists 500,000 to 600,000 distinct CDR3 sequences, around 42% occurring once. Sequenced sample: peripheral blood or thyroid tissue (not recorded which). The origin of the receptors is an adult woman with Graves' disease, either hyperthyroidism or ophthalmopathy (not recorded which).

The chain uses TRBV10-3 and TRBJ1-1, with a tentative D call TRBD1 (6 bases). This CDR3 region has 14 residues. V gave up 10 bases and J gave up 7 bases, with 22 bases separating them. CDR1 and CDR2 (germline): ENHRY, SYGVKD. DNA of the CDR3: TGTGCCACTGCTGGTGGGGGCACAACTAATGAAGCTTTCTTT. Its translation: CATAGGGTTNEAFF.

The J gene is TRBJ2-7, the V gene TRBV10-3, with D unresolved. Germline CDR1 reads ENHRY; CDR2 reads SYGVKD. V was shortened by 0 bases and J by 7 bases, with 13 bases between the two germline ends. CDR3 length: 14 residues. The CDR3 sequence: CAISESTRSAEQYF. The CDR3 region has the DNA TGTGCCATCAGTGAGTCGACGCGGTCCGCGGAGCAGTACTTC.

In this sample, this clonotype turned up many times. The chain links TRBV4-2 to TRBJ1-5, with D perhaps TRBD1 (5 bases). The germline CDR1 and CDR2 sequences are LGHNA and YNFKEQ. The ends were cut back, 0 bases at V and 0 bases at J, with 6 bases in the middle. The CDR3 contains 15 residues. The CDR3 spells CASSQDRDSNQPQHF. Written as DNA, the CDR3 is TGTGCCAGCAGCCAAGACAGGGATAGCAATCAGCCCCAGCATTTT.

This clonotype was counted only a few times. This chain joins TRBV5-6 and TRBJ1-6; D perhaps matches TRBD1 (5 bases). The germline V gene encodes CDR1 SGHDT and CDR2 YYEEEE. This CDR3 is built from 16 residues. Trimming left V 5 bases short and J 7 bases short, with 19 bases between. The CDR3 protein is CASSFGGLQPNSPLHF. DNA for the CDR3: TGTGCCAGCAGTTTCGGGGGACTGCAACCAAATTCACCCCTCCACTTT.

As concerns this clonotype: At one end the junction does not follow the germline gene, possibly because of a read error. The chain links TRBV20-1 to TRBJ2-1; 9 bases are shared with TRBD2. The CDR3 contains 11 residues. Germline V lookup: CDR1 DFQATT, CDR2 SNEGSKA (reference sequence). The CDR3 nucleotides are TGCAGTGCTAGGGCCGGGACTAGCCGCATCTTC. Translating it yields CSARAGTSRIF.

The gene calls are TRBV11-2 and TRBJ1-6, with D unclear. Germline loops: CDR1 SGHAT, CDR2 FQNNGV. This CDR3 region has 14 residues. The V end was cut by 7 bases, the J end by 8 bases, with 15 bases between. The CDR3 reads CASNLDRGYSPLHF. In DNA, the CDR3 is TGTGCCAGCAACCTCGACCGGGGATATTCACCCCTCCACTTT.

This clonotype was observed at least ten times. This rearrangement joins TRBV20-1 to TRBJ2-7; tentative D call: TRBD2 (6 bases). This CDR3 is built from 14 residues. Germline V CDR1 and CDR2: DFQATT, SNEGSKA (reference sequence). V dropped 2 bases and J dropped 0 bases, with 11 bases sitting between them. In nucleotides, the CDR3 is TGCAGTGCTAGAAGGAGGGTAACCTCCTACGAGCAGTACTTC. This translates into CSARRRVTSYEQYF.

This clonotype came up many times. The gene calls are TRBV5-6 and TRBJ1-6, with D perhaps TRBD1 (6 bases). CDR1 and CDR2 from the germline V gene are SGHDT and YYEEEE. This CDR3 region has 14 residues. V shed 0 bases and J shed 7 bases, with 8 bases lying between them. The CDR3 spells CASSLVGGNSPLHF. DNA of the CDR3: TGTGCCAGCAGCTTGGTAGGGGGGAATTCACCCCTCCACTTT.

The chain's CDR3 is CASSSTLVGAPLNTEAFF. The DNA for the CDR3 is TGTGCCAGCAGCTCTACCCTAGTTGGGGCCCCATTGAACACTGAAGCTTTCTTT. V gene TRBV7-9 combines with J gene TRBJ1-1, with a tentative D call TRBD1 (5 bases). The CDR3 covers 18 residues. Germline V gene data show CDR1 as SEHNR and CDR2 as FQNEAQ (reference sequence). With 4 bases removed from V and 0 bases from J, the gap between germline ends came to 21 bases.

This clonotype has at least ten counts. The rearrangement uses TRBV7-3 and TRBJ2-5, with 7 bases matching TRBD2. The CDR3 has 15 residues. J was trimmed by 0 bases and V by 5 bases; bases with no gene match: 6. Germline V gives CDR1 SGHTA, CDR2 FQGTGA. The CDR3 reads CASSLRAGDQETQYF. CDR3 nucleotide sequence: TGTGCCAGCAGCCTCCGGGCGGGGGACCAAGAGACCCAGTACTTC.

This clonotype was picked up a small number of times. This chain connects TRBV9 to TRBJ2-7; 9 bases are shared with TRBD2. The J call could be wrong; TRBJ2-1 is a better fit for the DNA end. Germline CDR1 SGDLS, CDR2 YYNGEE. The CDR3 runs 17 residues. The CDR3 loop reads CASSPGTSRRFDNEQFF. DNA of the CDR3: TGTGCCAGCAGCCCTGGGACTAGCAGAAGATTCGACAATGAGCAGTTCTTC.

At least ten counts were recorded for this clonotype. This chain uses TRBV10-2 with TRBJ2-6; 8 nucleotides match TRBD2. CDR3 size: 17 residues. Germline CDR1 reads WSHSY; CDR2 reads SAAADI. V gave up 2 bases and J gave up 3 bases; unmatched junction bases: 6. The CDR3 reads CASSELSGGGGANVLTF. The CDR3 DNA is TGCGCCAGCAGTGAGCTTTCGGGAGGGGGTGGGGCCAACGTCCTGACTTTC.

The chain uses TRBV15 and TRBJ2-7; unclear D gene. The CDR3 length is 13 residues. V was pared by 0 bases and J by 2 bases, with 5 bases between. Germline lookup yields CDR1 LNHNV and CDR2 YYDKDF (reference sequence). CDR3 in amino acids: CATSRDPAYEQYF. CDR3 nucleotides: TGTGCCACCAGCAGAGATCCCGCCTACGAGCAGTACTTC.

Many counts were recorded for this clonotype. V and J are TRBV7-9 and TRBJ2-6; the D is unclear. V was pared by 1 base and J by 0 bases, with 4 bases between. CDR3 length: 15 residues. Germline V gene sequence: CDR1 SEHNR, CDR2 FQNEAQ (reference sequence). The CDR3 sequence is CASSLGASGANVLTF. The CDR3 nucleotides are TGTGCCAGCAGCTTAGGGGCCTCTGGGGCCAACGTCCTGACTTTC. Combining the CDR3 with reference TRBV7-9 and TRBJ2-6 gives the whole variable domain DTGVSQNPRHKITKRGQNVTFRCDPISEHNRLYWYRQTLGQGPEFLTYFQNEAQLEKSRLLSDRFSAERPKGSFSTLEIQRTEQGDSAMYLCASSLGASGANVLTFGAGSRLTVL.

This clonotype has at least ten counts. This chain connects TRBV12-3 or TRBV12-4 to TRBJ2-5; D call uncertain. Trimming stripped 3 bases from V and 4 bases from J, with 9 bases between. The CDR3 has 13 amino acids. In DNA form, the CDR3 reads TGTGCCAGCAGTTTTTCTAGGGCAGAGACCCAGTACTTC. This codes for CASSFSRAETQYF.

This clonotype was counted many times. The CDR3 spells CASSPRDIPLYGYTF. The CDR3 DNA is TGTGCCAGCAGCCCCCGGGACATCCCTCTATATGGCTACACCTTC. The genes are TRBV12-3 or TRBV12-4 and TRBJ1-2; TRBD1 is a possible D gene (6 bases). The CDR3 extends over 15 amino acids. Trimming removed 6 bases from V and 5 bases from J, with 19 bases in between.

This clonotype came up a few times. This sequence joins TRBV10-3 and TRBJ1-2, with D possibly being TRBD1 (5 bases). Germline V CDR1 and CDR2: ENHRY, SYGVKD. V was trimmed by 2 bases and J by 4 bases, leaving 8 bases between them. The CDR3 is 13 residues long. The CDR3 region is CAISEQGGYGYTF. In nucleotides, the CDR3 is TGTGCCATCAGTGAGCAGGGCGGCTATGGCTACACCTTC.